A single sample is the source of the 21 T cell receptor beta chains below, sequenced in a study of blood T cell repertoires in COVID-19. Assay used: immunoSEQ multiplex PCR; TCRdb lists only in-frame clones, some missing. This table has some 380,000 clones, 88% appearing once. The sequenced sample was PBMCs or T cells enriched from blood (not recorded which). These receptors all come from a woman in her thirties or forties with acute COVID-19.

The genes are TRBV12-3 or TRBV12-4 and TRBJ2-1; no firm D call. CDR3 length: 12 amino acids. V was trimmed by 6 bases and J by 5 bases, leaving 8 bases between them. CDR3 protein: CASRNRDNEQFF. Written as DNA, the CDR3 is TGTGCCAGCAGGAACAGAGACAATGAGCAGTTCTTC.

This clone was picked up one time. J is TRBJ2-6 and V is TRBV27; 8 nucleotides align to TRBD1. Germline loops: CDR1 MNHEY, CDR2 SMNVEV (reference sequence). This CDR3 is built from 13 residues. V lost 5 bases and J lost 12; bases outside the gene matches: 6. CDR3 residues: CASSPTGGSVLTF. The CDR3 coding sequence is TGTGCCAGCAGTCCAACAGGGGGTAGCGTCCTGACTTTC.

The genes are TRBV19 and TRBJ1-3; D remains ambiguous. With 7 bases removed from V and 0 bases from J, the gap between germline ends came to 13 bases. Germline V gene data show CDR1 as LNHDA and CDR2 as SQIVND (reference sequence). The CDR3 loop spans 15 amino acids. Here the CDR3 DNA reads TGTGCCAGTACCCTCACGGGAGTCTCTGGAAACACCATATATTTT. Translated: CASTLTGVSGNTIYF.

In this sample, this clone turned up a few times. This chain uses TRBV5-6 with TRBJ2-3; weak D call: TRBD2 (7 bases). CDR1 and CDR2 from the germline V gene are SGHDT and YYEEEE. This CDR3 contains 16 residues. Trimming removed 3 bases at V and 2 bases at J, with 16 bases between. In DNA, the CDR3 is TGTGCCAGCAGCTGGGGGGGGCCCGCACACACAGATACGCAGTATTTT. Protein: CASSWGGPAHTDTQYF.

This chain joins TRBV6-5 and TRBJ1-3; unclear D gene. V lost 8 bases to trimming and J lost 8 bases, with 16 bases between them. The CDR3 loop spans 13 amino acids. Germline V gives CDR1 MNHEY, CDR2 SVGAGI. The CDR3 nucleotides read TGTGCCAGCCAGGATGAGGGTCGTTACACCATATATTTT. Protein product: CASQDEGRYTIYF.

The gene calls are TRBV5-5 and TRBJ1-6, with 12 nucleotides matching TRBD1. This CDR3 is 16 amino acids long. V shed 4 bases and J 4 bases; nucleotides not matched to a gene: 3. Germline-derived CDR1 and CDR2 are SGHKS and YYEKEE (reference sequence). CDR3 protein: CASSPGQGAYNSPLHF. The CDR3, as DNA: TGTGCCAGCAGCCCGGGACAGGGGGCGTATAATTCACCCCTCCACTTT.

The gene calls are TRBV24-1 and TRBJ1-1; 9 bases line up with TRBD1. V shed 10 bases, J shed 3 bases, and the junction held 5 bases outside the gene matches. Germline V gene data show CDR1 as KGHDR and CDR2 as SFDVKD. This CDR3 comprises 13 residues. In nucleotides, the CDR3 is TGTGCCACTTCGACAGGGGGTGACACTGAAGCTTTCTTT. Its protein is CATSTGGDTEAFF.

This clone was observed once. The CDR3 DNA reads TGTGCCACCAGCAGGGGACAGGGGGCAAATTCACCCCTCCACTTT. Amino acids: CATSRGQGANSPLHF. The chain is built from TRBV15 and TRBJ1-6; 12 bases fit TRBD1. Unmatched junction bases numbered 1, after V lost 3 bases and J lost 7 bases. Per the germline V gene, CDR1 is LNHNV and CDR2 is YYDKDF (reference sequence). The CDR3 is 15 residues long.

The chain carries TRBV6-5 and TRBJ1-1, with 10 bases aligning to TRBD1. CDR3 length equals 14 residues. With 5 bases clipped from V and 6 bases from J, the junction kept 6 bases outside the gene matches. Germline V gene data show CDR1 as MNHEY and CDR2 as SVGAGI. The CDR3 region is CASSRDGQGAEAFF. Here the CDR3 DNA reads TGTGCCAGCAGTCGAGACGGACAGGGGGCTGAAGCTTTCTTT.

The chain couples TRBV12-5 to TRBJ2-2; 10 positions agree with TRBD2. The length of the CDR3 is 15 residues. Germline trimming cut 7 bases from V and 5 bases from J; bases unmatched to any gene: 7. The germline gives CDR1 LGHNT, CDR2 FRNRAP. This CDR3 reads CASEERGGRTGELFF. In DNA form, the CDR3 reads TGTGCTAGTGAGGAGCGGGGGGGCCGAACCGGGGAGCTGTTTTTT.

V and J are TRBV2 and TRBJ2-5; D remains unclear. The germline V and J ends were trimmed by 4 bases and 1 base, with 10 bases remaining between them. This CDR3 is built from 14 residues. In germline, CDR1 is SNHLY, CDR2 FYNNEI. The CDR3 DNA reads TGTGCCAGCAGTGTTGATAGCCCCCAAGAGACCCAGTACTTC. Protein: CASSVDSPQETQYF.

The chain recombines TRBV20-1 with TRBJ1-1, with 7 bases aligning to TRBD1. V was clipped by 3 bases and J by 5 bases; unmatched bases: 9. This CDR3 contains 14 residues. Germline assignment: CDR1 DFQATT and CDR2 SNEGSKA (reference sequence). This chain's CDR3 is CSASSRGVITEAFF. CDR3 nucleotides: TGCAGTGCTAGTTCCAGGGGGGTCATAACTGAAGCTTTCTTT.

The chain couples TRBV2 to TRBJ1-4; maybe TRBD1 (5 bases). This CDR3 contains 15 residues. Germline V gives CDR1 SNHLY, CDR2 FYNNEI. Trimming cost V 4 bases and J 0 bases, with 9 bases left between them. The CDR3 DNA is TGTGCCAGCAGTGTAGACAGCCCAACTAATGAAAAACTGTTTTTT. It is translated as CASSVDSPTNEKLFF.

V and J are TRBV19 and TRBJ2-7; a possible D gene is TRBD1 (6 bases). Germline lookup yields CDR1 LNHDA and CDR2 SQIVND (reference sequence). The CDR3 consists of 13 residues. The V gene lost 4 bases and the J gene lost 2 bases, with 9 bases spanning the gap. The CDR3: CASSKTGTYEQYF. The CDR3, as DNA: TGTGCCAGTAGTAAGACAGGTACCTACGAGCAGTACTTC.

The chain combines TRBV6-5 with TRBJ1-1; D is undetermined. The CDR3 is 15 amino acids. V was clipped by 5 bases and J by 3 bases, with 16 bases between them. Germline CDR1 and CDR2: MNHEY and SVGAGI. For the CDR3, the DNA is TGTGCCAGCAGTACCCCAGCGGGGAGGGACACTGAAGCTTTCTTT. This sequence encodes CASSTPAGRDTEAFF.

This sequence joins TRBV7-9 and TRBJ2-5, with 7 bases identical to TRBD2. The length of the CDR3 is 12 residues. CDR1 and CDR2 from the germline V gene are SEHNR and FQNEAQ (reference sequence). The V gene end was trimmed by 4 bases and the J gene end by 5 bases; junction bases not matched to a gene: 1. CDR3 amino acids: CASSSGRETQYF. CDR3 nucleotides: TGTGCCAGCAGCTCCGGGAGGGAGACCCAGTACTTC. The variable domain in full, with the rest retrieved from reference TRBV7-9 and TRBJ2-5, is DTGVSQNPRHKITKRGQNVTFRCDPISEHNRLYWYRQTLGQGPEFLTYFQNEAQLEKSRLLSDRFSAERPKGSFSTLEIQRTEQGDSAMYLCASSSGRETQYFGPGTRLLVL.

The chain employs TRBV27 and TRBJ1-1, with D unresolved. Germline loops: CDR1 MNHEY, CDR2 SMNVEV (reference sequence). CDR3 length: 13 amino acids. Trimming left V 6 bases short and J 10 bases short, with 18 bases between. The CDR3 sequence: CASRKPLGEGAFF. CDR3 in DNA: TGTGCCAGCAGAAAGCCGCTCGGAGAAGGAGCTTTCTTT.

The rearrangement joins TRBV5-4 to TRBJ2-3, with D uncertain. From germline, CDR1 is SGHNT and CDR2 YYREEE (reference sequence). The CDR3 has 15 residues. V was clipped by 0 bases and J by 5 bases, with 13 bases between them. The CDR3 loop reads CASSLGIQSEDTQYF. CDR3 coding DNA: TGTGCCAGCAGCTTGGGGATACAGTCAGAAGATACGCAGTATTTT.

V usage is TRBV21-1 and J usage is TRBJ1-1; the D segment call TRBD1 is taken from the table without a DNA check. TRBV21-1 is tagged as a pseudogene. CDR3 length: 17 residues. The CDR3 DNA reads TGTGCCAGCAGGGTAAATTATGGACAGGGACAGAACACTGAAGCTTTCTTT. Translating it yields CASRVNYGQGQNTEAFF.

The CDR3, as DNA: TGTGCCACCAGCAGAGGTCGCGGGGGTGGGAATTCACCCCTCCACTTT. Residues: CATSRGRGGGNSPLHF. V gene TRBV15 combines with J gene TRBJ1-6, with D possibly TRBD1 on 5 matching bases. The CDR3 runs 16 residues. Looked up from germline, CDR1 is LNHNV and CDR2 is YYDKDF (reference sequence). Trimming removed 1 base from V and 7 bases from J, with 14 bases in between.

This CDR3 is CAISALGQAGFGYTF. The CDR3 DNA reads TGTGCCATCAGCGCCTTGGGGCAGGCAGGGTTCGGCTACACCTTC. The V call is TRBV10-3, the J call TRBJ1-2; D might be TRBD1 (5 bases). The V end lost 6 bases, the J end lost 8 bases, and 22 bases lay between the germline ends. CDR1 ENHRY and CDR2 SYGVKD come from the germline V gene. This CDR3 is built from 15 residues.